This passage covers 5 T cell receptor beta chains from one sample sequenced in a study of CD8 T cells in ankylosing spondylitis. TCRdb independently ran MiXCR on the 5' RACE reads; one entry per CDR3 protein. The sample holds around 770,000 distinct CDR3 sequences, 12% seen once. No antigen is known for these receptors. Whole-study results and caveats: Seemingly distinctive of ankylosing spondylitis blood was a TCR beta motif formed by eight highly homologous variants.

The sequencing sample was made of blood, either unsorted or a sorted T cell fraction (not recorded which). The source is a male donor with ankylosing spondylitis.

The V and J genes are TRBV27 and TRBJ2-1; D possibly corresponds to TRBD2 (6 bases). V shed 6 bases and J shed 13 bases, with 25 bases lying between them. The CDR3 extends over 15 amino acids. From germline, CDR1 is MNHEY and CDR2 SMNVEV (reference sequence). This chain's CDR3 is CASRSGRLGGSVQFF. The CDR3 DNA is TGTGCCAGCAGAAGTGGACGTTTAGGAGGGAGTGTTCAGTTCTTC.

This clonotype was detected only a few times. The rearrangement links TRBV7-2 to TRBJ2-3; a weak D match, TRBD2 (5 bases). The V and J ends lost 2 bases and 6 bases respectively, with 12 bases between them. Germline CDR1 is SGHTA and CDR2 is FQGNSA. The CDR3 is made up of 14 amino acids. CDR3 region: CASSLYRLADTQYF. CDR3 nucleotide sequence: TGTGCCAGCAGCTTATATCGGTTAGCGGATACGCAGTATTTT.

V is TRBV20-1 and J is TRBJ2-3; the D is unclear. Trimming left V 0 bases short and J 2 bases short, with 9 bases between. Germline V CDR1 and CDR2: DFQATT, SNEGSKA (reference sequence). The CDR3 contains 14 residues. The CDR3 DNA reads TGCAGTGCTAGAGAAAACAGCTACACAGATACGCAGTATTTT. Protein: CSARENSYTDTQYF.

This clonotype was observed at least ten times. Here the CDR3 DNA reads TGCGCCAGCGGACAGGGAGGATACACTGAAGCTTTCTTT. It translates to CASGQGGYTEAFF. V gene TRBV5-1 combines with J gene TRBJ1-1; 8 nucleotides agree with TRBD1. The CDR3 is 13 residues long. The V segment lost 7 bases and the J segment 3 bases; nucleotides outside the gene matches: 5. Germline CDR1 SGHRS, CDR2 YFSETQ.

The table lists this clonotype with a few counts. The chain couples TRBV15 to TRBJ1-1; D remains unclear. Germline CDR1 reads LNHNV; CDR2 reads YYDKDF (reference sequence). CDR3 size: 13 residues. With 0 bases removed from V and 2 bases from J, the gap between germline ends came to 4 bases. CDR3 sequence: CATSREPNTEAFF. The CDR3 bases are TGTGCCACCAGCAGAGAGCCTAACACTGAAGCTTTCTTT.